This T cell receptor beta chain appears in the sequencing data of a study of blood T cell repertoires in COVID-19. Whole-study context: The analysed material was cDNA or gDNA that came from T cells, B-cell-depleted T cells, or PBMCs.

Researchers sorted participants into cohorts using their self-reported clinical history. Sequencing used immunoSEQ multiplex PCR; TCRdb keeps in-frame clones, though not all of them. This sample has 300,000 to 350,000 clones, with around 85% found just once. The V segment lost 5 bases and the J segment 7 bases; nucleotides outside the gene matches: 11. The CDR3 runs to 14 residues. Germline CDR1 reads MDHEN; CDR2 reads SYDVKM. This receptor was obtained from a woman in her forties with acute COVID-19. J is TRBJ2-7 and V is TRBV28, with 7 bases identical to TRBD1. Sequencing was carried out using PBMCs or T cells enriched from blood (not recorded which). CDR3 sequence reads: CASSRTGSLGEQYF. CDR3 in DNA: TGTGCCAGCAGTCGGACAGGCTCTCTAGGGGAGCAGTACTTC.